This T cell receptor (beta chain) is from a study of T cell repertoires in cytomegalovirus infection. Whole-study context: Selected CMV epitopes included recently identified HLA-C-restricted ones as well as well-studied HLA-B-restricted ones. Public TCR beta signatures indicated both CMV infection and matching HLA type. Study-level points and caveats: HLA-C-restricted CMV-specific TCR beta clonotypes were dominant in the ex vivo response. Carriers of CMV and the relevant HLA type were discriminated by public TCR beta frequency.

This CDR3 is built from 13 residues. J was trimmed by 12 bases and V by 3 bases; bases with no gene match: 11. Germline CDR1 reads SQVTM; CDR2 reads ANQGSEA. This clonotype was seen a handful of times. Its antigen remains unidentified. TCRdb passed the reads through MiXCR, listing each CDR3 protein once. The repertoire holds about 350,000 distinct CDR3 sequences, with about 35% as singletons. The TCR originated in a human donor in good health (CMV status not recorded). Some clones in this sample may be carry-over from other donors' samples. Sequenced material: cultured PBMCs, taken from culture after CMV antigen stimulation. The rearrangement uses TRBV29-1 and TRBJ2-1; 7 bases map to TRBD2. CDR3 region: CSVDLADPHRQFF. CDR3 bases: TGCAGCGTTGACCTAGCGGACCCCCATAGGCAGTTCTTC.